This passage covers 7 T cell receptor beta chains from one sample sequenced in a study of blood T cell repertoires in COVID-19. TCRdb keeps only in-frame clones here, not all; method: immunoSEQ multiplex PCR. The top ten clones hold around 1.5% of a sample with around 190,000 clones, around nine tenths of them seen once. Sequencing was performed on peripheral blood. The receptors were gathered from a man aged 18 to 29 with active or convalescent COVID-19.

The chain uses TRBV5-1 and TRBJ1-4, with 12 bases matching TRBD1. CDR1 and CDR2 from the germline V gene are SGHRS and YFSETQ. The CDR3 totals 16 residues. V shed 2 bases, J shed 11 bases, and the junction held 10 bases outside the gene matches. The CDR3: CASSLGTGGSSRKLFF. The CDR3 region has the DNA TGCGCCAGCAGCTTAGGGACAGGGGGCTCCTCGAGGAAACTGTTTTTT.

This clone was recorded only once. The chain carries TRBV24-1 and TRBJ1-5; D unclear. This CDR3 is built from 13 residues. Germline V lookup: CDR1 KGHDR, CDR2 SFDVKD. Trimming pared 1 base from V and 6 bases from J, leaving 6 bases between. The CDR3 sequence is CATSDFGVQPQHF. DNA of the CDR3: TGTGCCACCAGTGATTTCGGGGTTCAGCCCCAGCATTTT.

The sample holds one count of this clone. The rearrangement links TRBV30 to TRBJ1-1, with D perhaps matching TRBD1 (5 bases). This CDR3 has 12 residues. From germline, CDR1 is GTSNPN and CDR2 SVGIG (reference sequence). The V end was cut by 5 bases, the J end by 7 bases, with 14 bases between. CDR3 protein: CAWGTGGIEAFF. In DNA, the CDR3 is TGTGCCTGGGGGACCGGGGGGATTGAAGCTTTCTTT.

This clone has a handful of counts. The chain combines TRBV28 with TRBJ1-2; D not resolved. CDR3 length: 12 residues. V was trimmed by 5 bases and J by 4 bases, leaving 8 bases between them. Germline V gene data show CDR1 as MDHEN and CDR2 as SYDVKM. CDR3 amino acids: CASSPNSYGYTF. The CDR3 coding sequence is TGTGCCAGCAGTCCAAACAGCTATGGCTACACCTTC.

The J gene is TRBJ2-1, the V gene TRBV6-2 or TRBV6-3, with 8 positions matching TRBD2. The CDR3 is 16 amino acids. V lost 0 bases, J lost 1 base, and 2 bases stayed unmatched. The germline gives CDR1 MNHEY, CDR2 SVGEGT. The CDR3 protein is CASSYSGTRSYNEQFF. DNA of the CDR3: TGTGCCAGCAGTTACTCCGGGACTAGGTCCTACAATGAGCAGTTCTTC.

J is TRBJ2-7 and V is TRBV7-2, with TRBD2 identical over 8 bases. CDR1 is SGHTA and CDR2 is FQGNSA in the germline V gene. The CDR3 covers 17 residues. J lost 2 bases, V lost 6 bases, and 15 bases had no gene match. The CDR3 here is CASSSRGGTSGTYEQYF. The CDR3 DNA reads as TGTGCCAGCAGTTCCCGAGGGGGAACTAGCGGCACCTACGAGCAGTACTTC.

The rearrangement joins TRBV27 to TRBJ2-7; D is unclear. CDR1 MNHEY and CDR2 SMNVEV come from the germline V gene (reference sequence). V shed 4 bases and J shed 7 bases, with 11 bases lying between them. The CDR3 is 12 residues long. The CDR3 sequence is CASSSPPQEQYF. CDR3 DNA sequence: TGTGCCAGCAGTTCACCCCCCCAGGAGCAGTACTTC.